The 31 T cell receptor beta chains given below trace back to one sample, sequenced in a study of blood T cell repertoires in COVID-19 (dated by TCRdb to the early 2020s). Libraries came from the immunoSEQ multiplex PCR assay. TCRdb took over this immuneACCESS table, retaining in-frame rearrangements with V and J assigned. Such tables are incomplete; in checked studies, under half of the missing clones stem from an unresolved V gene, and the remainder is unexplained. This sample comprises roughly 220,000 clones, about 88% of them detected only once. Approximately 10% of the sample belongs to the ten largest clones. Material for sequencing was peripheral blood. These receptors were taken from a woman between 45 and 60 years old with COVID-19, enrolled during active disease.

This clone was picked up one time. The chain links TRBV5-1 to TRBJ2-3, with 10 bases identical to TRBD2. Germline loops: CDR1 SGHRS, CDR2 YFSETQ. V lost 0 bases and J lost 5; bases outside the gene matches: 6. The CDR3 runs 16 residues. Written as DNA, the CDR3 is TGCGCCAGCAGCTTGGACAGCGGGGGGGCCATAGATACGCAGTATTTT. This translates into CASSLDSGGAIDTQYF.

This chain links TRBV19 with TRBJ1-2; D may be TRBD1 (6 bases). The germline V and J ends were trimmed by 3 bases and 5 bases, with 10 bases remaining between them. This CDR3 comprises 13 residues. CDR1 and CDR2 (germline): LNHDA, SQIVND (reference sequence). CDR3 DNA sequence: TGTGCCAGTAGTATGACCGGGACATATGGCTACACCTTC. Its protein is CASSMTGTYGYTF.

The rearrangement links TRBV7-2 to TRBJ2-7; TRBD1 might be the D (6 bases). Germline V CDR1 and CDR2: SGHTA, FQGNSA. The V end lost 1 base, the J end lost 5 bases, and 9 bases lay between the germline ends. The CDR3 contains 13 residues. The CDR3 DNA is TGTGCCAGCAGCTTAGGAGGGGGTAACGAGCAGTACGTC. Translation: CASSLGGGNEQYV.

V gene TRBV19 combines with J gene TRBJ1-1, with unresolved D. The V end was cut by 5 bases, the J end by 1 base, with 11 bases between. Germline V gene lookup returns CDR1 LNHDA and CDR2 SQIVND (reference sequence). The CDR3 has 14 residues. The CDR3 protein is CASSVTTANTEAFF. The DNA for the CDR3 is TGTGCCAGTAGTGTAACCACAGCGAACACTGAAGCTTTCTTT. Complete variable domain (other parts from reference TRBV19 and TRBJ1-1): DGGITQSPKYLFRKEGQNVTLSCEQNLNHDAMYWYRQDPGQGLRLIYYSQIVNDFQKGDIAEGYSVSREKKESFPLTVTSAQKNPTAFYLCASSVTTANTEAFFGQGTRLTVV.

The chain carries TRBV18 and TRBJ2-4; 10 bases map to TRBD2. Germline assignment: CDR1 KGHSH and CDR2 LQKENI. The CDR3 has 17 amino acids. After removal of 3 bases from V and 4 bases from J, the junction contained 9 bases not matched to a gene. In DNA, the CDR3 is TGTGCCAGCTCACCTGTCTATATGACTAGCGGGAAAAACATTCAGTACTTC. It yields the protein CASSPVYMTSGKNIQYF.

The CDR3 DNA sequence: TGCAGTGCTAGATGGCAGGCAGACTACACCTTC. Its protein is CSARWQADYTF. The chain recombines TRBV20-1 with TRBJ1-2; no clear D gene. Deletions cut 2 bases from V and 10 bases from J, with 11 bases between. This CDR3 has 11 residues. Germline-derived CDR1 and CDR2 are DFQATT and SNEGSKA (reference sequence).

The chain uses TRBV2 and TRBJ1-1; TRBD1 matches at 7 bases. The CDR3 sequence is 15 residues long. The junction had 10 bases not matched to a gene; V was cut back by 4 bases and J by 5 bases. CDR1 is SNHLY, CDR2 FYNNEI, per germline. CDR3 DNA: TGTGCCAGCAGTGTGGTCTCAGGGGGTGGAACTGAAGCTTTCTTT. It encodes CASSVVSGGGTEAFF.

The table lists this clone with a count of one. The chain combines TRBV11-3 with TRBJ2-7; the D gene is possibly TRBD1 (7 bases). Trimming stripped 5 bases from V and 3 bases from J, with 14 bases between. Germline loops: CDR1 SGHNT, CDR2 YENEEA. This CDR3 has 14 residues. CDR3 protein: CASSPGAGGYEQYF. CDR3 bases: TGTGCCAGCAGCCCGGGGGCAGGGGGCTACGAGCAGTACTTC.

The gene calls are TRBV19 and TRBJ1-6, with TRBD1 matching 7 bases. Germline CDR1 is LNHDA and CDR2 is SQIVND (reference sequence). V lost 10 bases and J lost 9; bases outside the gene matches: 9. The CDR3 extends over 13 amino acids. CDR3 amino acids: CATWTGGGSPLHF. The CDR3 DNA sequence: TGTGCCACTTGGACAGGCGGAGGTTCACCCCTCCACTTT.

This clone was found once. The rearrangement uses TRBV30 and TRBJ2-3; tentative D call: TRBD1 (6 bases). V lost 4 bases and J 0 bases, leaving 11 bases between the germline ends. From germline, CDR1 is GTSNPN and CDR2 SVGIG (reference sequence). The CDR3 runs 14 residues. CDR3 loop: CAWTGTQSTDTQYF. The CDR3 bases are TGTGCCTGGACCGGGACACAAAGCACAGATACGCAGTATTTT.

This clone came up a few times. The rearrangement uses TRBV19 and TRBJ1-1; D remains unclear. V dropped 7 bases and J dropped 1 base, with 10 bases sitting between them. CDR1 is LNHDA, CDR2 SQIVND, per germline (reference sequence). This CDR3 region has 13 residues. The CDR3 loop reads CASNRGRNTEAFF. The DNA of the CDR3 is TGTGCCAGTAACCGCGGCAGGAACACTGAAGCTTTCTTT.

This clone came up a few times. The chain employs TRBV11-3 and TRBJ1-1; 7 positions agree with TRBD1. After removal of 1 base from V and 11 bases from J, the junction contained 4 bases not matched to a gene. Germline V CDR1 and CDR2: SGHNT, YENEEA. This CDR3 is built from 12 residues. The CDR3 reads CASSLVQGHAFF. CDR3 in DNA: TGTGCCAGCAGCTTAGTACAGGGGCACGCTTTCTTT.

The rearrangement joins TRBV6-5 to TRBJ2-5; perhaps TRBD1 as D (6 bases). Germline V lookup: CDR1 MNHEY, CDR2 SVGAGI. The V gene lost 6 bases and the J gene lost 4 bases, with 12 bases spanning the gap. The CDR3 covers 13 residues. The CDR3 DNA sequence: TGTGCCAGCAGAGATACAGGGAGAGAGACCCAGTACTTC. The encoded protein is CASRDTGRETQYF.

The chain uses TRBV10-3 and TRBJ2-2; 8 bases line up with TRBD1. The ends lost 0 bases at V and 6 bases at J; junction bases unmatched: 6. In germline, CDR1 is ENHRY, CDR2 SYGVKD. The CDR3 extends over 16 amino acids. The CDR3 DNA is TGTGCCATCAGTGAGTCGGAGGACAGGGCTGCCGGGGAGCTGTTTTTT. It is translated as CAISESEDRAAGELFF.

This sequence joins TRBV6-6 and TRBJ2-3; perhaps TRBD2 as D (6 bases). The length of the CDR3 is 17 residues. V lost 5 bases to trimming and J lost 0 bases, with 18 bases between them. Germline V gene data show CDR1 as MNHNY and CDR2 as SVGAGI (reference sequence). The CDR3 DNA is TGTGCCAGCAGTCAATGGGCTACGGGGGTTAGCACAGATACGCAGTATTTT. Its translation is CASSQWATGVSTDTQYF.

The table lists this clone with a count of one. The rearrangement links TRBV28 to TRBJ2-3, with TRBD2 as a possible D gene (6 bases). Trimming removed 5 bases at V and 2 bases at J, with 20 bases between. This CDR3 is 17 amino acids long. Germline V gives CDR1 MDHEN, CDR2 SYDVKM. This CDR3 reads CASSPSSGLPITDTQYF. The CDR3 bases are TGTGCCAGCAGTCCTTCTTCGGGACTTCCTATCACAGATACGCAGTATTTT.

This CDR3 is CASILGLHRETQYF. The CDR3 DNA follows: TGTGCCAGCATCCTCGGACTCCACCGAGAGACCCAGTACTTC. The chain joins TRBV2 to TRBJ2-5; tentative D call: TRBD2 (5 bases). With 7 bases removed from V and 4 bases from J, the gap between germline ends came to 16 bases. Germline V gene sequence: CDR1 SNHLY, CDR2 FYNNEI. CDR3 length: 14 residues. The full variable domain, in which reference TRBV2 and TRBJ2-5 provide the parts outside the CDR3, is EPEVTQTPSHQVTQMGQEVILRCVPISNHLYFYWYRQILGQKVEFLVSFYNNEISEKSEIFDDQFSVERPDGSNFTLKIRSTKLEDSAMYFCASILGLHRETQYFGPGTRLLVL.

The CDR3 sequence is CATSRETDSDTQYF. Here the CDR3 DNA reads TGTGCCACCAGCAGAGAGACAGACTCAGATACGCAGTATTTT. The V and J genes are TRBV15 and TRBJ2-3; D is possibly TRBD1 (5 bases). Germline lookup yields CDR1 LNHNV and CDR2 YYDKDF (reference sequence). Trimming removed 0 bases from V and 4 bases from J, with 8 bases in between. The CDR3 runs to 14 residues.

The chain employs TRBV5-1 and TRBJ2-3, with 7 bases identical to TRBD1. From germline, CDR1 is SGHRS and CDR2 YFSETQ. The CDR3 has 16 residues. With 1 base clipped from V and 2 bases from J, the junction kept 7 bases outside the gene matches. In DNA form, the CDR3 reads TGCGCCAGCAGCTTGTGGGACAGCCCGTACACAGATACGCAGTATTTT. Translating gives CASSLWDSPYTDTQYF. The full variable domain, completed using reference TRBV5-1 and TRBJ2-3, is KAGVTQTPRYLIKTRGQQVTLSCSPISGHRSVSWYQQTPGQGLQFLFEYFSETQRNKGNFPGRFSGRQFSNSRSEMNVSTLELGDSALYLCASSLWDSPYTDTQYFGPGTRLTVL.

The chain employs TRBV19 and TRBJ1-1; TRBD1 is a possible D gene (6 bases). The CDR3 totals 16 residues. Trimming took off 2 bases at V and 1 base at J, with 14 bases between the two ends. Germline CDR1 LNHDA, CDR2 SQIVND (reference sequence). The CDR3 is CASSIRTGRGNTEAFF. The CDR3 nucleotides are TGTGCCAGTAGTATACGAACAGGGCGAGGGAACACTGAAGCTTTCTTT.

This rearrangement joins TRBV24-1 to TRBJ1-2; TRBD1 aligns across 9 bases. This CDR3 has 13 residues. CDR1 and CDR2 from the germline V gene are KGHDR and SFDVKD. V was pared by 6 bases and J by 4 bases, with 2 bases of the junction left unmatched. The CDR3 region has the DNA TGTGCCACCAGTAAGACAGGGGGCTATGGCTACACCTTC. Translation gives CATSKTGGYGYTF.

The rearrangement links TRBV5-1 to TRBJ2-1; D is unclear. This CDR3 contains 12 residues. Germline values: CDR1 SGHRS, CDR2 YFSETQ. V shed 1 base and J shed 9 bases, with 8 bases lying between them. CDR3 sequence (DNA): TGCGCCAGCAGCTTGTGGGCAGTTGAGCAGTTCTTC. Its protein is CASSLWAVEQFF.

The sample holds a few counts of this clone. The chain employs TRBV30 and TRBJ2-4; D might be TRBD2 (6 bases). Trimming took off 3 bases at V and 3 bases at J, with 9 bases between the two ends. Germline V gene lookup returns CDR1 GTSNPN and CDR2 SVGIG (reference sequence). CDR3 length: 13 residues. The CDR3, as DNA: TGTGCCTGGAGCTGGGGGGACAAAAACATTCAGTACTTC. Its translation: CAWSWGDKNIQYF. Combining the CDR3 with reference TRBV30 and TRBJ2-4 gives the whole variable domain SQTIHQWPATLVQPVGSPLSLECTVEGTSNPNLYWYRQAAGRGLQLLFYSVGIGQISSEVPQNLSASRPQDRQFILSSKKLLLSDSGFYLCAWSWGDKNIQYFGAGTRLSVL.

V and J are TRBV19 and TRBJ2-6, with 7 positions matching TRBD2. Germline CDR1 LNHDA, CDR2 SQIVND (reference sequence). This CDR3 has 17 amino acids. Germline trimming cut 4 bases from V and 4 bases from J; bases unmatched to any gene: 10. For the CDR3, the DNA is TGTGCCAGTAGTAGCCGAGCGGGGACGGTAGGGGCCAACGTCCTGACTTTC. Translating it yields CASSSRAGTVGANVLTF.

A word on this clone: A read error may produce the germline difference seen at one junction end. The rearrangement joins TRBV27 to TRBJ1-1, with 9 positions matching TRBD1. The V gene's germline CDR1 is MNHEY and CDR2 SMNVEV (reference sequence). The CDR3 is made up of 13 amino acids. The CDR3 bases are TGTGCCAGCCGTTTGGACAGGGGCCATGAAGCTTTCTTT. Its translation is CASRLDRGHEAFF.

The CDR3 sequence: CATSPRGIETQYF. In DNA form, the CDR3 reads TGTGCCACCAGTCCCAGGGGAATCGAGACCCAGTACTTC. V gene TRBV24-1 combines with J gene TRBJ2-5; D possibly corresponds to TRBD1 (6 bases). The germline V and J ends were trimmed by 6 bases and 5 bases, with 12 bases remaining between them. CDR3 size: 13 residues. Germline loops: CDR1 KGHDR, CDR2 SFDVKD.

The V call is TRBV19, the J call TRBJ1-3, with 7 bases fitting TRBD1. Losses at the gene ends were 5 bases for V and 0 bases for J; bases not matched to a gene: 4. This CDR3 has 15 residues. Germline V gene lookup returns CDR1 LNHDA and CDR2 SQIVND (reference sequence). The chain's CDR3 is CASSLGQLSGNTIYF. The CDR3 region has the DNA TGTGCCAGTAGTTTGGGACAGCTCTCTGGAAACACCATATATTTT.

This clone was picked up one time. The CDR3 DNA is TGCGCCAGCAGCCAACTAGCTTCTAAAACCGGGGAGCTGTTTTTT. Encoded protein: CASSQLASKTGELFF. The chain couples TRBV4-1 to TRBJ2-2; TRBD2 might be the D (5 bases). Trimming took 2 bases from V and 5 from J, leaving 12 bases between them. The CDR3 extends over 15 amino acids. From germline, CDR1 is MGHRA and CDR2 YSYEKL.

The chain combines TRBV5-6 with TRBJ1-2; 8 nucleotides align to TRBD1. J was trimmed by 6 bases and V by 2 bases; bases with no gene match: 6. Germline assignment: CDR1 SGHDT and CDR2 YYEEEE. The CDR3 contains 14 residues. The CDR3 loop is CASSLRTGLDGYTF. CDR3 in DNA: TGTGCCAGCAGCTTACGGACAGGGTTAGATGGCTACACCTTC.

The chain employs TRBV6-5 and TRBJ2-7; TRBD1 matches at 8 bases. Losses at the gene ends were 6 bases for V and 3 bases for J; bases not matched to a gene: 7. Germline CDR1 MNHEY, CDR2 SVGAGI. This CDR3 has 14 residues. The CDR3 DNA is TGTGCCAGCAGCTTATCCGGGACAGGCTACGAGCAGTACTTC. It specifies CASSLSGTGYEQYF.

This clone was picked up one time. The chain carries TRBV10-3 and TRBJ2-1; no definite D call. The CDR3 loop spans 14 amino acids. The germline V gene encodes CDR1 ENHRY and CDR2 SYGVKD. The ends were cut back, 3 bases at V and 7 bases at J, with 13 bases in the middle. The CDR3 coding sequence is TGTGCCATCAGTGACCCAACTACTGGAAATGAGCAGTTCTTC. Translated: CAISDPTTGNEQFF.